This TCR beta chain was sequenced for a study of control samples from healthy donors and cancer patients. Germline loops: CDR1 SNHLY, CDR2 FYNNEI. V was pared by 3 bases and J by 7 bases, with 6 bases of the junction left unmatched. The CDR3 spans 14 residues. Sequencing was performed with immunoSEQ multiplex PCR; in TCRdb, only in-frame clones are kept and a portion is missing. Among about 51,000 clones, 88% were seen once, and the ten largest hold approximately 40%. The gene calls are TRBV2 and TRBJ2-5; 9 bases align to TRBD2. The source material was PBMCs. This clonotype originated in a man aged 45-65 years with head and neck cancer. CDR3 nucleotides: TGTGCCAGCAGTGATTCAGCGGGGGGCGGGACCCAGTACTTC. Its protein product is CASSDSAGGGTQYF.